The table lists the clone carrying this T cell receptor (beta chain) with a count of one. This specimen belongs to a study of blood T cell repertoires in COVID-19. CDR1 is MDHEN, CDR2 SYDVKM, per germline. Trimming removed 2 bases from V and 5 bases from J, with 10 bases in between. The CDR3 is 14 amino acids. The method was immunoSEQ multiplex PCR; TCRdb's version includes in-frame clones alone and lacks a portion of them. The data show about 430,000 clones, approximately 91% seen once. The rearrangement joins TRBV28 to TRBJ1-3; no firm D call. Sequenced input: PBMCs or T cells enriched from blood (not recorded which). The clonotype was recovered from a woman younger than 30 who had been exposed to COVID-19. CDR3 DNA sequence: TGTGCCAGCAGTTTACTCCCGGGAAGAAACACCATATATTTT. Its protein product is CASSLLPGRNTIYF.